The clone carrying this T cell receptor (beta chain) has a count of ten or more. Axillary draining lymph nodes of breast cancer patients supplied the node samples. TCRdb redid the calling of the multiplex PCR reads with MiXCR, one entry per CDR3 protein. The sample contains 150,000 to 200,000 distinct CDR3 sequences, about 30% of which appear only once. These data come from a study of breast tumors, draining lymph nodes, adjacent tissues. The germline V and J ends were trimmed by 5 bases and 1 base, with 13 bases remaining between them. Germline assignment: CDR1 KGHDR and CDR2 SFDVKD. The CDR3 is 16 residues long.

This TCR came from a female donor with breast cancer. Some clones in this sample may be carry-over from other donors' samples. This chain connects TRBV24-1 to TRBJ2-2, with a tentative D call TRBD2 (5 bases). Sequencing was performed on axillary lymph node tissue. CDR3 residues: CATSGGSDRNTGELFF. The CDR3, as DNA: TGTGCCACCAGTGGTGGGAGCGATAGGAACACCGGGGAGCTGTTTTTT.